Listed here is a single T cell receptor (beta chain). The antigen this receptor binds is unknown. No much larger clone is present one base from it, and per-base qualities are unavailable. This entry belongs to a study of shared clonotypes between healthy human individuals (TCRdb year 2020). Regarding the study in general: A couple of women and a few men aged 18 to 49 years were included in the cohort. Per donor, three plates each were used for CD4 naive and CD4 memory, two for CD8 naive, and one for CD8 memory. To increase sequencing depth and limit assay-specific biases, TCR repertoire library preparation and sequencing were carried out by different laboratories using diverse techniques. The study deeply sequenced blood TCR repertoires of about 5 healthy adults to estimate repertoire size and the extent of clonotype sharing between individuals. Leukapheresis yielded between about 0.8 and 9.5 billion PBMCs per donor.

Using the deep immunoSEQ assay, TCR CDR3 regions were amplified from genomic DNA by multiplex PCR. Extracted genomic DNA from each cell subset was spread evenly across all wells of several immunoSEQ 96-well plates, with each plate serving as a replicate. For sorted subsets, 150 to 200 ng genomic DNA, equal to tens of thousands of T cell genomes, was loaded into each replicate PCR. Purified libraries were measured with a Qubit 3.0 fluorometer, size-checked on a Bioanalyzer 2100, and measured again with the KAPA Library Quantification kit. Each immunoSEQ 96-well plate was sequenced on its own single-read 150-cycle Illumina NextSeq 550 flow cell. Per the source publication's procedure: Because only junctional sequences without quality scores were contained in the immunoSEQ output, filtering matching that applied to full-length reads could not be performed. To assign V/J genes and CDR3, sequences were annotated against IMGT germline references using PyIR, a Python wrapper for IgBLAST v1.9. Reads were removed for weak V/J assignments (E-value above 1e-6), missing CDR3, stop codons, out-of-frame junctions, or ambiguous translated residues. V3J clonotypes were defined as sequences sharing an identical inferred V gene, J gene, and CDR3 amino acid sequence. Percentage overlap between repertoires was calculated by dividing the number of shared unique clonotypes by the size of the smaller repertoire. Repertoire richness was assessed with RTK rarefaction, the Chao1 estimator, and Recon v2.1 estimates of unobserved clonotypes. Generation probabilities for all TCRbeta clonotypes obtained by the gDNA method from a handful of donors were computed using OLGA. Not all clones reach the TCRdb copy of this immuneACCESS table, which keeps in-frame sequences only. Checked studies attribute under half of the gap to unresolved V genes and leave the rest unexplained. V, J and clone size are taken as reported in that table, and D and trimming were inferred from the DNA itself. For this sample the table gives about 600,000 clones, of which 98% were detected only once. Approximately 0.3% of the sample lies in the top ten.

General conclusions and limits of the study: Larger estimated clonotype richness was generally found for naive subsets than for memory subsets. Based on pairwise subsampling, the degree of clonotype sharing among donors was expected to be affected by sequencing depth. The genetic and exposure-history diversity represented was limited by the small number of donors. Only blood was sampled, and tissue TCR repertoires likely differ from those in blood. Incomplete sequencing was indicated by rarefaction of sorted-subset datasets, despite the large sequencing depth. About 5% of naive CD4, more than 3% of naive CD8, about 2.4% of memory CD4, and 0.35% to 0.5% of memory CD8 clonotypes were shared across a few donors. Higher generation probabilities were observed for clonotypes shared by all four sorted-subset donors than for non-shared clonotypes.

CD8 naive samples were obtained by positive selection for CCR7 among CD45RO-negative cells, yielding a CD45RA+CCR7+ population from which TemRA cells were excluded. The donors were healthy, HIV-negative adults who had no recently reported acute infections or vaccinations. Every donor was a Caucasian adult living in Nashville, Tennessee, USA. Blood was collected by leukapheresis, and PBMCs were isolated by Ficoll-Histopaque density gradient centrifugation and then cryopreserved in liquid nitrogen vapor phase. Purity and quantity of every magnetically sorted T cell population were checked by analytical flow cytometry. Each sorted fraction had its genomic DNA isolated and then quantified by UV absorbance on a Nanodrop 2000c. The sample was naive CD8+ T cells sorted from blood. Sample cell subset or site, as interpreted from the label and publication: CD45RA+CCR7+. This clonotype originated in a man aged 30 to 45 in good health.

CDR3 protein: CASSRDSSYEQYF. The DNA sequence reads TGTGCCAGCTCTCGGGACAGCTCCTACGAGCAGTACTTC. The rearranged chain carries TRBV18 and TRBJ2-7; 7 nucleotides in the junction match TRBD1. Its CDR3 holds 13 amino acids, cysteine through phenylalanine. Here the CDR3 DNA is all that survives: 39 bases in frame from base 1. In the germline V gene, CDR1 corresponds to KGHSH and CDR2 to LQKENI. Unmatched junction bases come to 2, with V trimmed by 6 bases and J by 0 bases. With all but the CDR3 taken from the reference TRBV18 and TRBJ2-7 genes, the full variable domain is: NAGVMQNPRHLVRRRGQEARLRCSPMKGHSHVYWYRQLPEEGLKFMVYLQKENIIDESGMPKERFSAEFPKEGPSILRIQQVVRGDSAAYFCASSRDSSYEQYFGPGTRLTVT.